Following are 25 T cell receptor beta chains from one sample sequenced in a study of shared clonotypes between healthy human individuals. The assay was immunoSEQ multiplex PCR, and TCRdb's table has in-frame clones only and misses some. The table includes 900,000 to 1,200,000 clones, around 82% detected once. Sequencing was carried out using memory CD4+ T cells from PBMCs. Subset described: CD45RA-negative fraction. Receptors were obtained from a man in his late teens or twenties in good health. Some clones in this sample may be carry-over from other donors' samples.

A note on this clone: The sample contains more than one DNA sequence encoding this CDR3. This chain uses TRBV28 with TRBJ2-1; D possibly corresponds to TRBD1 (6 bases). The CDR3 is 15 residues long. Germline V gives CDR1 MDHEN, CDR2 SYDVKM. V gave up 3 bases and J gave up 3 bases, with 12 bases separating them. The CDR3 DNA sequence: TGTGCCAGCAGTTTTAGGGCAGGGGTCTACAATGAGCAGTTCTTC. It codes for CASSFRAGVYNEQFF.

Notes on this clone: Other nucleotide sequences from this sample produce the same CDR3. DNA of the CDR3: TGCGCCAGCAGCGCGGGTGGGGGCGAGACTGAAGCTTTCTTT. It is translated as CASSAGGGETEAFF. The V call is TRBV5-1, the J call TRBJ1-1; D might be TRBD1 (6 bases). Germline assignment: CDR1 SGHRS and CDR2 YFSETQ. CDR3 length equals 14 residues. Trimming shortened V by 4 bases and J by 5 bases, and 15 bases separated the two germline ends.

The chain employs TRBV7-2 and TRBJ1-4; D gene uncertain. V was cut by 2 bases and J by 8 bases, with 9 bases left in between. The CDR3 loop spans 13 amino acids. Per germline, CDR1 SGHTA and CDR2 FQGNSA. CDR3 in amino acids: CASSLIGGEKLFF. The CDR3 DNA is TGTGCCAGCAGCTTAATAGGTGGGGAAAAACTGTTTTTT.

The sample holds many counts of this clone. J is TRBJ1-2 and V is TRBV6-1; D is undetermined. Germline CDR1 is MNHNS and CDR2 is SASEGT. CDR3 length: 13 residues. V shed 6 bases and J shed 4 bases, with 12 bases lying between them. The CDR3 region has the DNA TGTGCCAGCAGCCCCGTTAGGGCCTATGGCTACACCTTC. Amino acid sequence: CASSPVRAYGYTF.

This clone was observed a handful of times. In nucleotides, the CDR3 is TGTGCCAGCAGCCAAGAAGGTGATCAGCCCCAGCATTTT. Residues: CASSQEGDQPQHF. V gene TRBV4-2 combines with J gene TRBJ1-5; D is undetermined. The germline V gene has CDR1 LGHNA and CDR2 YNFKEQ. This CDR3 has 13 residues. V was trimmed by 0 bases and J by 5 bases, leaving 5 bases between them.

A single count supports this clone. V gene TRBV15 combines with J gene TRBJ1-4; D gene uncertain. Germline V gives CDR1 LNHNV, CDR2 YYDKDF (reference sequence). Deletions cut 1 base from V and 4 bases from J, with 7 bases between. The CDR3 covers 14 residues. The CDR3 DNA reads TGTGCCACCAGCAGAGGGGGTGGTAATGAAAAACTGTTTTTT. Residues: CATSRGGGNEKLFF.

The chain uses TRBV9 and TRBJ2-1; 7 bases line up with TRBD1. The junction had 6 bases not matched to a gene; V was cut back by 0 bases and J by 0 bases. The germline CDR1 and CDR2 sequences are SGDLS and YYNGEE. The CDR3 runs 17 residues. The CDR3 DNA reads as TGTGCCAGCAGCGTAGATCCGGGGACAGCCTCCTACAATGAGCAGTTCTTC. This gives the protein CASSVDPGTASYNEQFF. The full variable domain, with the rest looked up from reference TRBV9 and TRBJ2-1, is DSGVTQTPKHLITATGQRVTLRCSPRSGDLSVYWYQQSLDQGLQFLIQYYNGEERAKGNILERFSAQQFPDLHSELNLSSLELGDSALYFCASSVDPGTASYNEQFFGPGTRLTVL.

The V and J genes are TRBV7-2 and TRBJ2-7; 7 nucleotides agree with TRBD2. With 2 bases clipped from V and 6 bases from J, the junction kept 4 bases outside the gene matches. In germline, CDR1 is SGHTA, CDR2 FQGNSA. The CDR3 sequence is 13 residues long. CDR3 in amino acids: CASSLFSGGEQYF. For the CDR3, the DNA is TGTGCCAGCAGCTTATTCTCGGGAGGCGAGCAGTACTTC.

The gene calls are TRBV5-6 and TRBJ2-5; the match to TRBD2 covers 13 bases. The better agreement between TRBJ2-7 and the DNA end casts doubt on the J call. CDR3 length equals 15 residues. The germline V gene has CDR1 SGHDT and CDR2 YYEEEE. As DNA, the CDR3 is TGTGCCAGCAGTAAACTAGCGGGAGGGCTAGACGAGCAGTACTTC. Translated, it gives CASSKLAGGLDEQYF.

The chain links TRBV5-1 to TRBJ2-5; TRBD2 matches 11 bases. This CDR3 has 15 amino acids. Looked up from germline, CDR1 is SGHRS and CDR2 is YFSETQ. V trimming: 1 base; J trimming: 4 bases; junction bases outside the gene matches: 3. CDR3 DNA: TGCGCCAGCAGCTTGCTCGGACTAGCGGGAGAGACCCAGTACTTC. As protein: CASSLLGLAGETQYF.

The sample holds many counts of this clone. This chain uses TRBV12-2 with TRBJ2-1; TRBD1 is the table's D call, not checked against the DNA. TRBV12-2 is labeled a pseudogene. The CDR3 loop spans 19 amino acids. This chain's CDR3 is CASRLRCNTGTGWYNEQFF. The CDR3 coding sequence is TGTGCAAGTCGCTTACGATGTAATACCGGGACAGGGTGGTACAATGAGCAGTTCTTC.

The sample holds a few counts of this clone. This chain links TRBV5-8 with TRBJ1-5, with D possibly TRBD1 on 5 matching bases. The CDR3 length is 13 residues. The germline CDR1 and CDR2 sequences are SGHTS and YDEGEE. Trimming shortened V by 2 bases and J by 4 bases, and 7 bases separated the two germline ends. CDR3 coding DNA: TGTGCCAGCAGCTTTGGACAAAATCAGCCCCAGCATTTT. Translated: CASSFGQNQPQHF.

The rearrangement joins TRBV28 to TRBJ1-5; TRBD1 is a possible D gene (5 bases). The CDR3 has 13 amino acids. CDR1 is MDHEN and CDR2 is SYDVKM in the germline V gene. V lost 8 bases to trimming and J lost 6 bases, with 14 bases between them. The CDR3 DNA sequence: TGTGCCAGCCGAAAGGGGAAGGGTCAGCCCCAGCATTTT. This translates into CASRKGKGQPQHF.

This chain uses TRBV6-8 with TRBJ2-7; maybe TRBD1 (6 bases). The length of the CDR3 is 16 residues. The ends were cut back, 3 bases at V and 5 bases at J, with 20 bases in the middle. CDR1 and CDR2 from the germline V gene are MNHGY and SAAAGT. DNA of the CDR3: TGTGCCAGCAGTTATGGGCGTGGACAGCCCCTTAACGAGCAGTACTTC. Translation: CASSYGRGQPLNEQYF.

A remark on this clone: At the DNA level, this CDR3 is encoded by other sequences in the same sample as well. The rearrangement uses TRBV18 and TRBJ1-1, with D hard to call. The CDR3 sequence is 14 residues long. V was cut by 2 bases and J by 4 bases, with 11 bases left in between. Germline CDR1 is KGHSH and CDR2 is LQKENI. CDR3 residues: CASSPTRGGTEAFF. CDR3 nucleotide sequence: TGTGCCAGCTCACCAACCCGGGGTGGCACTGAAGCTTTCTTT.

Note on this clone: One base away lies a much larger clone, so this may be a sequencing read error. This specimen includes other DNA sequences encoding the same CDR3. The V call is TRBV9, the J call TRBJ2-7; 8 bases line up with TRBD1. Germline V gene data show CDR1 as SGDLS and CDR2 as YYNGEE. This CDR3 contains 14 residues. The trim removed 2 bases at V and 2 bases at J, leaving 3 bases unmatched. DNA of the CDR3: TGTGCCAGCAGCGTTGGACAGGGCCCCTACGAGCAGTACTTC. Its protein is CASSVGQGPYEQYF. The entire variable domain, with the rest obtained from reference TRBV9 and TRBJ2-7, is as follows: DSGVTQTPKHLITATGQRVTLRCSPRSGDLSVYWYQQSLDQGLQFLIQYYNGEERAKGNILERFSAQQFPDLHSELNLSSLELGDSALYFCASSVGQGPYEQYFGPGTRLTVT.

This chain connects TRBV5-1 to TRBJ2-2; 11 nucleotides agree with TRBD2. Germline V CDR1 and CDR2: SGHRS, YFSETQ. V was pared by 2 bases and J by 3 bases, with 3 bases of the junction left unmatched. The CDR3 sequence is 16 residues long. CDR3 sequence (DNA): TGCGCCAGCAGCTTAACTAGCGGGAGAGACACCGGGGAGCTGTTTTTT. This encodes CASSLTSGRDTGELFF.

This clone was seen only a few times. The chain couples TRBV6-6 to TRBJ2-6; D uncertain. The length of the CDR3 is 13 residues. Germline CDR1 and CDR2: MNHNY and SVGAGI (reference sequence). Trimming removed 7 bases at V and 2 bases at J, with 6 bases between. In nucleotides, the CDR3 is TGTGCCAGCACCCAAGCTGGGGCCAACGTCCTGACTTTC. Translated: CASTQAGANVLTF.

Comment on this clone: This may be a read error, as it is one base from a much larger clone. CDR3 coding DNA: TGTGCCAGCAGCTTGCAGGGGACAGATACGCAGTATTTT. Translating gives CASSLQGTDTQYF. The rearrangement links TRBV11-3 to TRBJ2-3; D is possibly TRBD1 (6 bases). This CDR3 region has 13 residues. Per germline, CDR1 SGHNT and CDR2 YENEEA. Trimming took off 3 bases at V and 3 bases at J, with 7 bases between the two ends.

This chain uses TRBV30 with TRBJ1-4; 7 positions agree with TRBD1. The V segment lost 0 bases and the J segment 7 bases; nucleotides outside the gene matches: 11. The germline gives CDR1 GTSNPN, CDR2 SVGIG (reference sequence). There are 16 residues in the CDR3. The CDR3 nucleotides are TGTGCCTGGAGTGTAAAAACGAGGGGGCTCGGTGAAAAACTGTTTTTT. Protein sequence: CAWSVKTRGLGEKLFF.

V usage is TRBV2 and J usage is TRBJ1-5, with TRBD1 matching over 8 bases. J gave up 2 bases and V 6 bases, and 3 bases lay outside the gene matches. The germline V gene encodes CDR1 SNHLY and CDR2 FYNNEI. This CDR3 spans 14 amino acids. The CDR3 nucleotides read TGTGCCAGCAGGGGGACAGGCCGCAATCAGCCCCAGCATTTT. This sequence encodes CASRGTGRNQPQHF.

The chain employs TRBV5-1 and TRBJ2-1, with 7 bases matching TRBD2. CDR1 is SGHRS, CDR2 YFSETQ, per germline. V lost 1 base and J lost 7; bases outside the gene matches: 14. CDR3 length equals 17 residues. CDR3 in DNA: TGCGCCAGCAGCTTGCCCCAAAGTGTAGGGAGGGTTAATGAGCAGTTCTTC. As protein: CASSLPQSVGRVNEQFF.

V is TRBV7-9 and J is TRBJ1-1; D is unclear. This CDR3 has 14 residues. The germline CDR1 and CDR2 sequences are SEHNR and FQNEAQ (reference sequence). V shed 4 bases and J shed 4 bases, with 13 bases lying between them. This chain's CDR3 is CASSSPLTRTEAFF. The CDR3, as DNA: TGTGCCAGCAGCTCCCCATTGACGCGCACTGAAGCTTTCTTT.

This chain links TRBV10-3 with TRBJ1-1; D is possibly TRBD1 (5 bases). The CDR3 covers 13 residues. The germline V and J ends were trimmed by 11 bases and 2 bases, with 15 bases remaining between them. Germline CDR1 reads ENHRY; CDR2 reads SYGVKD. CDR3 DNA: TGTGCCGTAGCCGGGACGGTCAACACTGAAGCTTTCTTT. It is translated as CAVAGTVNTEAFF.

This clone was seen a handful of times. The chain joins TRBV30 to TRBJ1-2; D call uncertain. Looked up from germline, CDR1 is GTSNPN and CDR2 is SVGIG (reference sequence). V was clipped by 4 bases and J by 4 bases, with 7 bases between them. The length of the CDR3 is 11 residues. CDR3 coding DNA: TGTGCCTGGAATACAGTCTATGGCTACACCTTC. It specifies CAWNTVYGYTF.